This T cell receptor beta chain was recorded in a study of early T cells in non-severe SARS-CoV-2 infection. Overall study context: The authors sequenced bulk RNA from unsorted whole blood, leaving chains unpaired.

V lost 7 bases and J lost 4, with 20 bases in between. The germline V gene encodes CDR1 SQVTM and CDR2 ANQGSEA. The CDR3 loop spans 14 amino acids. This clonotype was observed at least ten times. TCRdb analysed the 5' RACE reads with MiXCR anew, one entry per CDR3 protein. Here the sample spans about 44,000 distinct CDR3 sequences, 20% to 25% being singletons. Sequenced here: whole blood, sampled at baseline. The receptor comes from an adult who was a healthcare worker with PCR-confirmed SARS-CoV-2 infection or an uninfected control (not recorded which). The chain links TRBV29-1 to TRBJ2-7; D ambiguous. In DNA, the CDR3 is TGCAGCGCAAAAGACACGTCCTTAGATTACGAGCAGTACTTC. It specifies CSAKDTSLDYEQYF.